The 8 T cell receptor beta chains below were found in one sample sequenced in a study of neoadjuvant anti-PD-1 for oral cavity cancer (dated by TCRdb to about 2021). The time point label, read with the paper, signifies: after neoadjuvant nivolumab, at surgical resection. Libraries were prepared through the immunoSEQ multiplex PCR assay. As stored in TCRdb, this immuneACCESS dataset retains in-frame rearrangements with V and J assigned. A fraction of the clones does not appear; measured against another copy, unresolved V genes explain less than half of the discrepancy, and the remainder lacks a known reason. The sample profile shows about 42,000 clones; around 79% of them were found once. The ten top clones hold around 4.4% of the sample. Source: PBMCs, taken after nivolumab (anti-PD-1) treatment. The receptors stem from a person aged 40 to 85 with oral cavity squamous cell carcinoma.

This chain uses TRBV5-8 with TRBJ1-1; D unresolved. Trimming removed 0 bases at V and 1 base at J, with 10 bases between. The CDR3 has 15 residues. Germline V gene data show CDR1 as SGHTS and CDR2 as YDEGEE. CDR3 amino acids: CASSLGERANTEAFF. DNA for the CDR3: TGTGCCAGCAGCTTGGGAGAGAGGGCGAACACTGAAGCTTTCTTT.

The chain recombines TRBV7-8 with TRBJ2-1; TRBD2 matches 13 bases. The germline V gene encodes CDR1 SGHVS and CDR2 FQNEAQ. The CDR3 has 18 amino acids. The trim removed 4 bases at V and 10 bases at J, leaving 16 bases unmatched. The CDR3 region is CASSYPLLRTSGSGEQFF. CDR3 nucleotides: TGTGCCAGCAGCTACCCACTACTACGGACTAGCGGGAGTGGGGAGCAGTTCTTC.

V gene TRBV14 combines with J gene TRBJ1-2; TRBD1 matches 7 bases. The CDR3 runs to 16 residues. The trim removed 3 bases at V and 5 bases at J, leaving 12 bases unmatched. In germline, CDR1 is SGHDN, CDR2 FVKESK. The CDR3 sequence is CASSQISEGARYGYTF. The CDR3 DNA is TGTGCCAGCAGCCAGATCTCCGAGGGGGCCAGATATGGCTACACCTTC.

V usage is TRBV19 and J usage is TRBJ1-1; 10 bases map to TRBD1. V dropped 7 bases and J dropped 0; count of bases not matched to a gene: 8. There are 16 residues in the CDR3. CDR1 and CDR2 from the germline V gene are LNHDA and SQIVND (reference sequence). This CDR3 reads CASTKDRGSMNTEAFF. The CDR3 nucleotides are TGTGCCAGTACCAAGGACAGGGGGAGCATGAACACTGAAGCTTTCTTT.

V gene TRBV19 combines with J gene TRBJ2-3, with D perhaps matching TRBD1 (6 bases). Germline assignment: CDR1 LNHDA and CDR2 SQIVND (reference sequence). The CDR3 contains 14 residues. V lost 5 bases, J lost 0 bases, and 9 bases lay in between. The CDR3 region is CASSVGASTDTQYF. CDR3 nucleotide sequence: TGTGCCAGTAGTGTGGGGGCTAGCACAGATACGCAGTATTTT.

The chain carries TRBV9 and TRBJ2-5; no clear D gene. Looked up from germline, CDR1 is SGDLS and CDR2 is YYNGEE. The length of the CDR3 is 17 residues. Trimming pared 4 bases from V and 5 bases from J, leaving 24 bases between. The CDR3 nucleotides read TGTGCCAGCAGCCGGCGATCCAATTGGGTGGTTAGCGAGACCCAGTACTTC. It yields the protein CASSRRSNWVVSETQYF.

CDR3 amino acids: CASSQTPGQAAAAGYTF. CDR3 nucleotides: TGCGCCAGCAGCCAGACTCCGGGACAGGCCGCCGCAGCTGGCTACACCTTC. The chain is built from TRBV4-1 and TRBJ1-2; 8 positions match TRBD1. CDR1 and CDR2 (germline): MGHRA, YSYEKL. The CDR3 covers 17 residues. With 3 bases clipped from V and 7 bases from J, the junction kept 16 bases outside the gene matches.

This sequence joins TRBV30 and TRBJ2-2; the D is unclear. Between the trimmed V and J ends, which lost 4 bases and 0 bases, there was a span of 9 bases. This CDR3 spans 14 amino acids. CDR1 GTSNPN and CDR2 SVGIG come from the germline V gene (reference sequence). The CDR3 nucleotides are TGTGCCTGGAAGGCAAGACCGAACACCGGGGAGCTGTTTTTT. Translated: CAWKARPNTGELFF.